The rows below give T cell receptor beta chains drawn from one sample of a study of shared clonotypes between healthy human individuals. Clones were read by immunoSEQ multiplex PCR, and TCRdb kept only the in-frame ones, dropping some. The table shows about 640,000 clones, with roughly 78% occurring only once. Sample: memory CD4+ T cells sorted from blood. These receptors were obtained from a woman aged 30 to 39 in good health. Both conserved end residues are part of each CDR3. A D gene is named only where the DNA matches it firmly. Clone size is not always given. Where it is, it says once, few, many or a class for expanded clones.

v_call: TRBV5-5
j_call: TRBJ2-7
d_call: TRBD1
clone_size: NA
cdr3_aa: CASSSGQGTYEQYF
cdr3_nt: TGTGCCAGCAGTTCTGGACAGGGGACCTACGAGCAGTACTTC

v_call: TRBV28
j_call: TRBJ2-7
d_call: TRBD1
clone_size: NA
cdr3_aa: CASTLAGTGTYYEQYF
cdr3_nt: TGTGCCAGCACTCTGGCCGGGACAGGGACTTACTACGAGCAGTACTTC

v_call: TRBV28
j_call: TRBJ1-5
d_call: NA
clone_size: NA
cdr3_aa: CASRKGGRSDQPQHF
cdr3_nt: TGTGCCAGCAGAAAGGGCGGGAGGTCGGATCAGCCCCAGCATTTT

v_call: TRBV10-1
j_call: TRBJ1-2
d_call: NA
clone_size: NA
cdr3_aa: CASSESTLTGYYGYTF
cdr3_nt: TGCGCCAGCAGTGAGTCGACGTTGACAGGATACTATGGCTACACCTTC

v_call: TRBV30
j_call: TRBJ2-5
d_call: NA
clone_size: NA
cdr3_aa: CAWSVLQAETQYF
cdr3_nt: TGTGCCTGGAGTGTACTTCAAGCTGAGACCCAGTACTTC

v_call: TRBV7-2
j_call: TRBJ1-2
d_call: NA
clone_size: NA
cdr3_aa: CASSLGVGTGSYGYTF
cdr3_nt: TGTGCCAGCAGCTTAGGGGTAGGAACAGGGAGCTATGGCTACACCTTC

v_call: TRBV7-3
j_call: TRBJ2-5
d_call: TRBD1
clone_size: NA
cdr3_aa: CASSLSPPGQQETQYF
cdr3_nt: TGTGCCAGCAGCCTATCCCCCCCGGGACAGCAAGAGACCCAGTACTTC

v_call: TRBV6-1
j_call: TRBJ1-5
d_call: NA
clone_size: once
cdr3_aa: CASSTRGNQPQHF
cdr3_nt: TGTGCCAGCAGTACCAGGGGAAATCAGCCCCAGCATTTT

v_call: TRBV21-1
j_call: TRBJ1-1
d_call: NA
clone_size: NA
cdr3_aa: CASSGVDRGTNTEAFF
cdr3_nt: TGTGCCAGCAGCGGAGTAGACAGGGGCACGAACACTGAAGCTTTCTTT

v_call: TRBV30
j_call: TRBJ2-1
d_call: NA
clone_size: NA
cdr3_aa: CAWKRSGVNEQFF
cdr3_nt: TGTGCCTGGAAAAGGAGCGGAGTCAATGAGCAGTTCTTC

v_call: TRBV6-1
j_call: TRBJ2-1
d_call: TRBD2
clone_size: once
cdr3_aa: CATSGAYYNEQFF
cdr3_nt: TGTGCCACCAGCGGGGCTTACTACAATGAGCAGTTCTTC

v_call: TRBV5-1
j_call: TRBJ1-1
d_call: NA
clone_size: NA
cdr3_aa: CASSLSGSNTEAFF
cdr3_nt: TGCGCCAGCAGCTTGTCAGGCTCGAACACTGAAGCTTTCTTT

v_call: TRBV6-4
j_call: TRBJ1-2
d_call: NA
clone_size: NA
cdr3_aa: CASSDRGQGDRRGYTF
cdr3_nt: TGTGCCAGCAGTGACCGGGGGCAGGGTGATCGGAGGGGCTACACCTTC

v_call: TRBV25-1
j_call: TRBJ2-7
d_call: NA
clone_size: few
cdr3_aa: CASSEEGDYYEQYF
cdr3_nt: TGTGCCAGCAGTGAAGAGGGGGACTACTACGAGCAGTACTTC

v_call: TRBV7-3
j_call: TRBJ2-3
d_call: NA
clone_size: once
cdr3_aa: CASGTDTQYF
cdr3_nt: TGTGCCAGCGGCACAGATACGCAGTATTTT

v_call: TRBV29-1
j_call: TRBJ1-1
d_call: NA
clone_size: NA
cdr3_aa: CSVSPDSYTEAFF
cdr3_nt: TGCAGCGTTAGCCCTGACTCGTACACTGAAGCTTTCTTT

v_call: TRBV6-4
j_call: TRBJ2-3
d_call: TRBD2
clone_size: NA
cdr3_aa: CASSRTRSDTQYF
cdr3_nt: TGTGCCAGCAGTCGGACTAGGTCAGATACGCAGTATTTT

v_call: TRBV7-9
j_call: TRBJ1-2
d_call: NA
clone_size: NA
cdr3_aa: CASSPQTGDGGYTF
cdr3_nt: TGTGCCAGCAGCCCCCAGACCGGGGACGGGGGCTACACCTTC

v_call: TRBV27
j_call: TRBJ2-7
d_call: TRBD1
clone_size: NA
cdr3_aa: CASSPRPDREYEQYF
cdr3_nt: TGTGCCAGCAGTCCCCGCCCCGACAGGGAATACGAGCAGTACTTC

v_call: TRBV28
j_call: TRBJ1-5
d_call: NA
clone_size: few
cdr3_aa: CASSLGGSNQPQHF
cdr3_nt: TGTGCCAGCAGTTTAGGGGGCAGCAATCAGCCCCAGCATTTT

v_call: TRBV7-8
j_call: TRBJ2-5
d_call: NA
clone_size: NA
cdr3_aa: CASSLALRGGQTQYF
cdr3_nt: TGTGCCAGCAGCTTAGCGCTAAGGGGAGGACAGACCCAGTACTTC

v_call: TRBV6-4
j_call: TRBJ1-1
d_call: TRBD1
clone_size: NA
cdr3_aa: CASSVRGGSTEAFF
cdr3_nt: TGTGCCAGCAGTGTCAGGGGGGGCTCCACTGAAGCTTTCTTT

v_call: TRBV27
j_call: TRBJ1-5
d_call: NA
clone_size: NA
cdr3_aa: CASTQTGGSNQPQHF
cdr3_nt: TGTGCCAGCACCCAAACCGGGGGGAGCAATCAGCCCCAGCATTTT

v_call: TRBV29-1
j_call: TRBJ2-4
d_call: NA
clone_size: NA
cdr3_aa: CSVRAAQNIQYF
cdr3_nt: TGCAGCGTTAGGGCAGCTCAAAACATTCAGTACTTC

v_call: TRBV5-5
j_call: TRBJ1-2
d_call: NA
clone_size: NA
cdr3_aa: CASSFQSHGYTF
cdr3_nt: TGTGCCAGCAGCTTTCAGTCCCATGGCTACACCTTC

v_call: TRBV7-3
j_call: TRBJ1-2
d_call: NA
clone_size: once
cdr3_aa: CASSLGGGTSAYTF
cdr3_nt: TGTGCCAGCAGCTTAGGCGGAGGGACCAGTGCCTACACCTTC

v_call: TRBV7-3
j_call: TRBJ2-1
d_call: NA
clone_size: NA
cdr3_aa: CASSPGGEQFF
cdr3_nt: TGTGCCAGCAGCCCCGGCGGTGAGCAGTTCTTC